Described below is a single T cell receptor beta chain sequence and its context. This sample is part of a study of blood T cell repertoires in COVID-19. Study-wide background: The United States, Italy and Spain were the sources of the acute and convalescent COVID-19 samples. The analysed material was cDNA or gDNA that came from T cells, B-cell-depleted T cells, or PBMCs.

This CDR3 comprises 16 residues. The V segment lost 0 bases and the J segment 6 bases; nucleotides outside the gene matches: 8. Germline V CDR1 and CDR2: KGHSH, LQKENI. Methods used by the authors: Estimated nucleated cell counts came from reference gene primer amplification. Clones were sequenced by immunoSEQ multiplex PCR, and TCRdb holds only the in-frame ones, with some missing. Clonal size and the V and J genes are those of that table, whereas D and trimming came from the DNA. The sample has about 140,000 clones; 80% to 90% are singletons. The sequence was collected from a woman aged 40 to 49 with acute or convalescent COVID-19. V and J are TRBV18 and TRBJ2-7; 10 bases map to TRBD1. Sequencing was done on a sample of peripheral blood. In nucleotides, the CDR3 is TGTGCCAGCTCACCACCGAATCCCGGACAGGGGGTCGAGCAGTACTTC. This translates into CASSPPNPGQGVEQYF.